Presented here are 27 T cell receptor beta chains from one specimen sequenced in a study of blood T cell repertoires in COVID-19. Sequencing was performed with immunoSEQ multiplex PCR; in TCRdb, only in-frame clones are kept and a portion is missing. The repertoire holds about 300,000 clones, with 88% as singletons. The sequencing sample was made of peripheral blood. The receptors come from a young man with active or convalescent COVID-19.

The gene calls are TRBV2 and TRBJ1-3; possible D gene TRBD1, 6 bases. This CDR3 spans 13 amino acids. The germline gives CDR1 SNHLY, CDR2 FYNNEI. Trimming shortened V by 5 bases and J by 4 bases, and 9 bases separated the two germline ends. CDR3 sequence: CASSTGIGNTIYF. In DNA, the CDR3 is TGTGCCAGCAGTACAGGGATCGGAAACACCATATATTTT.

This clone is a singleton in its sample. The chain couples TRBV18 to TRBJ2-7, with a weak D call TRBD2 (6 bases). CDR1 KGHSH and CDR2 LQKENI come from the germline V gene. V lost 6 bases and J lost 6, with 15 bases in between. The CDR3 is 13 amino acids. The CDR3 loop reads CASSQTTEGEQYF. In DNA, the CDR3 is TGTGCCAGCTCCCAGACGACGGAGGGCGAGCAGTACTTC.

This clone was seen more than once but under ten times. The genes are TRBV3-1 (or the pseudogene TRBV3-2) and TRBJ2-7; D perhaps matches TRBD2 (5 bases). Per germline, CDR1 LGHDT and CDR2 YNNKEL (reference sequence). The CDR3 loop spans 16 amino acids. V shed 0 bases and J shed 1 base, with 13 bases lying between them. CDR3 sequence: CASSQDGLRISYEQYF. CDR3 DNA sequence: TGTGCCAGCAGCCAAGATGGACTCCGAATTTCCTACGAGCAGTACTTC.

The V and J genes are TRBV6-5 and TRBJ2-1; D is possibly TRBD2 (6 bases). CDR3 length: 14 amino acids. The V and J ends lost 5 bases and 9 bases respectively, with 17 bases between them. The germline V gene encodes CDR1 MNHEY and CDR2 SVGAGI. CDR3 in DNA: TGTGCCAGCAGTCCAGGAGGGCCACTAGCTGAGCAGTTCTTC. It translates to CASSPGGPLAEQFF.

CDR3 in amino acids: CASSHLDAGTGRTKNIQYF. Written as DNA, the CDR3 is TGTGCCAGCAGCCATTTGGATGCCGGGACAGGTCGTACCAAAAACATTCAGTACTTC. This rearrangement joins TRBV3-1 (or the pseudogene TRBV3-2) to TRBJ2-4, with 8 positions matching TRBD1. The germline gives CDR1 LGHDT, CDR2 YNNKEL (reference sequence). J gave up 2 bases and V 3 bases, and 15 bases lay outside the gene matches. The CDR3 runs 19 residues.

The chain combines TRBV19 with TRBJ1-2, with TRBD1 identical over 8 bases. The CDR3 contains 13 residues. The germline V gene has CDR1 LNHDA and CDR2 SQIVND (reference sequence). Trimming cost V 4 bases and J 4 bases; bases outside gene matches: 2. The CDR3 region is CASSNQGAYGYTF. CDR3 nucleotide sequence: TGTGCCAGTAGTAATCAGGGGGCCTATGGCTACACCTTC.

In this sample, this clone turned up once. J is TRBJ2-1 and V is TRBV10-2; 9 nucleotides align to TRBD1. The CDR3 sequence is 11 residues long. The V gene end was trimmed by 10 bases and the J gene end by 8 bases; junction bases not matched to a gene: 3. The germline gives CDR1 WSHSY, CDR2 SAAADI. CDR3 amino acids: CAIDRGDEQFF. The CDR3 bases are TGCGCCATCGACAGGGGGGATGAGCAGTTCTTC.

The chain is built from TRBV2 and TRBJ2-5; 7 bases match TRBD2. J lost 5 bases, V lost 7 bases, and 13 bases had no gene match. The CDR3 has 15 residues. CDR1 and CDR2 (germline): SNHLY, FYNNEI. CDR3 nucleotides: TGTGCCAGCAACGGGGGGTTTCAACATTCGGAGACCCAGTACTTC. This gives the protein CASNGGFQHSETQYF.

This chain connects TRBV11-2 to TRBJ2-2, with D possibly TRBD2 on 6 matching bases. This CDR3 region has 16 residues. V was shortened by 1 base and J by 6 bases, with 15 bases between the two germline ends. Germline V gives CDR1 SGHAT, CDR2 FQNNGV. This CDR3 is CASSLVAGGTAGELFF. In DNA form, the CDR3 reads TGTGCCAGCAGCTTAGTCGCAGGCGGGACCGCCGGGGAGCTGTTTTTT.

The CDR3 nucleotides are TGTGCCAGCAGCCAAGATTCGCGGGGGGGGCCAGATACGCAGTATTTT. It encodes CASSQDSRGGPDTQYF. V and J are TRBV4-2 and TRBJ2-3, with 9 bases lining up with TRBD2. V shed 0 bases, J shed 4 bases, and the junction held 5 bases outside the gene matches. Germline CDR1 LGHNA, CDR2 YNFKEQ. CDR3 length equals 16 residues.

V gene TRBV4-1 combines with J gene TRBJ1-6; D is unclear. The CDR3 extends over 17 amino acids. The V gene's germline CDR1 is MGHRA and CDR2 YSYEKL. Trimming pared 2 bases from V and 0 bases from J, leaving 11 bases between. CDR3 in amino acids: CASSQNGQSSYNSPLHF. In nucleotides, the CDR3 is TGCGCCAGCAGCCAAAATGGGCAGAGCTCCTATAATTCACCCCTCCACTTT.

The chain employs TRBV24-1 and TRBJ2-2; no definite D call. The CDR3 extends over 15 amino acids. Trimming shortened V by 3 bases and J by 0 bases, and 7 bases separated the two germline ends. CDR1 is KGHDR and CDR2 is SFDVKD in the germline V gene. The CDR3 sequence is CATSDHRANTGELFF. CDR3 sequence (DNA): TGTGCCACCAGTGATCACAGAGCGAACACCGGGGAGCTGTTTTTT.

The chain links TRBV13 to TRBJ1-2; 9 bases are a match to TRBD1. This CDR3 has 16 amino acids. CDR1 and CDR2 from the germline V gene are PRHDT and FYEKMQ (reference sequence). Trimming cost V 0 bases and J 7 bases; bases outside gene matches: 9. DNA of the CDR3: TGTGCCAGCAGCTTAGGAAGAGGGACAGGGAATTCTGGCTACACCTTC. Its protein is CASSLGRGTGNSGYTF.

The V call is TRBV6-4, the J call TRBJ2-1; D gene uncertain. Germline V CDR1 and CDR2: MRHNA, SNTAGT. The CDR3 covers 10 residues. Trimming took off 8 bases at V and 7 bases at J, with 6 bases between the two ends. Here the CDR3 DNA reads TGTGCCAGCTTATTGAATGAGCAGTTCTTC. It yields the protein CASLLNEQFF.

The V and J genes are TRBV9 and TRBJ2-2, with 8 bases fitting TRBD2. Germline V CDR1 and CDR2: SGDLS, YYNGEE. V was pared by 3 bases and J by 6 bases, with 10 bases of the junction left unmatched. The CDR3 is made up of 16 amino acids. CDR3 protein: CASSGRRGGHAGELFF. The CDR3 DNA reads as TGTGCCAGCAGCGGTAGACGGGGGGGCCATGCCGGGGAGCTGTTTTTT.

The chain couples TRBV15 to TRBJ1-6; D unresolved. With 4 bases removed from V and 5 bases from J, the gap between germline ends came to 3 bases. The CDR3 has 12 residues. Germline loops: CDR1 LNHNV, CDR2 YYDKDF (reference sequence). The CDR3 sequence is CATSTDNSPLHF. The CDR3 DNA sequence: TGTGCCACCAGCACGGATAATTCACCCCTCCACTTT.

In DNA form, the CDR3 reads TGTGCCAGCAGCACGGGACTCATCTCCTACGAGCAGTACTTC. Protein sequence: CASSTGLISYEQYF. The chain carries TRBV5-6 and TRBJ2-7; D is possibly TRBD2 (6 bases). Trimming cost V 4 bases and J 0 bases, with 11 bases left between them. Germline-derived CDR1 and CDR2 are SGHDT and YYEEEE. This CDR3 is built from 14 residues.

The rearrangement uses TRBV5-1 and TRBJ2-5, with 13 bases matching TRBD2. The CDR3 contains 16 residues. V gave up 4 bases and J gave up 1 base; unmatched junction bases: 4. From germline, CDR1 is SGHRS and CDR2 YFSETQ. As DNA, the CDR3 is TGCGCCAGCAGCGGAGGGACTAGCGGGACCCAAGAGACCCAGTACTTC. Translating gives CASSGGTSGTQETQYF.

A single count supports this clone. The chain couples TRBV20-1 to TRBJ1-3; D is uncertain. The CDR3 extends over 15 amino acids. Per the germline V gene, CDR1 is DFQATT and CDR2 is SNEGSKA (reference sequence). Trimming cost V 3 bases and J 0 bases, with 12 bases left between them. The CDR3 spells CSASVDGLSGNTIYF. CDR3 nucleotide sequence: TGCAGTGCTAGTGTCGACGGACTCTCTGGAAACACCATATATTTT.

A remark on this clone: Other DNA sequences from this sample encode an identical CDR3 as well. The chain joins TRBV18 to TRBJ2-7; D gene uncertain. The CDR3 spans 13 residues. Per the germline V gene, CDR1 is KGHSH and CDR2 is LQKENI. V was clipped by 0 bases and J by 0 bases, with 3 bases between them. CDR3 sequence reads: CASSPPSSYEQYF. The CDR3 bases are TGTGCCAGCTCACCACCTAGCTCCTACGAGCAGTACTTC. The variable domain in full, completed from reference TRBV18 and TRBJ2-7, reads NAGVMQNPRHLVRRRGQEARLRCSPMKGHSHVYWYRQLPEEGLKFMVYLQKENIIDESGMPKERFSAEFPKEGPSILRIQQVVRGDSAAYFCASSPPSSYEQYFGPGTRLTVT.

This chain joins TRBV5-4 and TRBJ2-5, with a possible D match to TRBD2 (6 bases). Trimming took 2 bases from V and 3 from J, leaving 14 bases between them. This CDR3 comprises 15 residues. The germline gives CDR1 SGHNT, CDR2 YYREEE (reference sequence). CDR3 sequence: CASSFSRGGEETQYF. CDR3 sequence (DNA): TGTGCCAGCAGCTTCTCGCGGGGTGGGGAAGAGACCCAGTACTTC.

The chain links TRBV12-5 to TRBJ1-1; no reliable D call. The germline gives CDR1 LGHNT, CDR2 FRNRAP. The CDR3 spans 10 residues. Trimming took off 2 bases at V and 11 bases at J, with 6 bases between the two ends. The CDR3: CASGLREAFF. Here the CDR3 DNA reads TGTGCTAGTGGTTTGCGTGAGGCTTTCTTT. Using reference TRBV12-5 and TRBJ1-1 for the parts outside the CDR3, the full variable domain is DARVTQTPRHKVTEMGQEVTMRCQPILGHNTVFWYRQTMMQGLELLAYFRNRAPLDDSGMPKDRFSAEMPDATLATLKIQPSEPRDSAVYFCASGLREAFFGQGTRLTVV.

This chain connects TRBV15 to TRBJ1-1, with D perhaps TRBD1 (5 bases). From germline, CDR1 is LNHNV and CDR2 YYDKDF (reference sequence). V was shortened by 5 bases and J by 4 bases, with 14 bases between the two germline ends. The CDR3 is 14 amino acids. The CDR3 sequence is CATSLFSGGTEAFF. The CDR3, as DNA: TGTGCCACCAGCCTTTTCTCGGGGGGCACTGAAGCTTTCTTT. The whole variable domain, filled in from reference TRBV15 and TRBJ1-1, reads DAMVIQNPRYQVTQFGKPVTLSCSQTLNHNVMYWYQQKSSQAPKLLFHYYDKDFNNEADTPDNFQSRRPNTSFCFLDIRSPGLGDTAMYLCATSLFSGGTEAFFGQGTRLTVV.

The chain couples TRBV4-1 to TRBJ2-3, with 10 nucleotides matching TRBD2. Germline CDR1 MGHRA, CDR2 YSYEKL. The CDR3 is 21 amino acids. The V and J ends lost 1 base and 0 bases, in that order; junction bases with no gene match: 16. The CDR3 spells CASSQGISGSSGGFSTDTQYF. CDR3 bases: TGCGCCAGCAGCCAAGGGATCTCTGGGTCTAGCGGGGGCTTTAGCACAGATACGCAGTATTTT.

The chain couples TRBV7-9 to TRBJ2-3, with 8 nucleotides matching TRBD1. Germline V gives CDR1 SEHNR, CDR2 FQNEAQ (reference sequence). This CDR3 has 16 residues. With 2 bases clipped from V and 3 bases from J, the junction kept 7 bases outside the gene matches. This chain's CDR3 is CASSLFGDRNTDTQYF. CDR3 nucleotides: TGTGCCAGCAGCTTATTCGGGGACAGGAATACAGATACGCAGTATTTT.

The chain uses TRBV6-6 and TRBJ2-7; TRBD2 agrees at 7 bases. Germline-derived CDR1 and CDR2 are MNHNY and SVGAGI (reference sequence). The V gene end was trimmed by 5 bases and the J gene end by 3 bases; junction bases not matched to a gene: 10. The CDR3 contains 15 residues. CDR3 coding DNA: TGTGCCAGCAGTAACCGGGAGGCACCTTTCTACGAGCAGTACTTC. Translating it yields CASSNREAPFYEQYF.

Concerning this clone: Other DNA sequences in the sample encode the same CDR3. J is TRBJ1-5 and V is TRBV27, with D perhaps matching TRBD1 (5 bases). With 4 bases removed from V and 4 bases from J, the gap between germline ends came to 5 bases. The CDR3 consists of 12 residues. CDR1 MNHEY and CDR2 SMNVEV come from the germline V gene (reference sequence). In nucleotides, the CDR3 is TGTGCCAGCAGTTCAGGGAATCAGCCCCAGCATTTT. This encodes CASSSGNQPQHF.